This T cell receptor (beta chain) was recorded in a study of circulating tumor DNA in untreated peripheral T-cell lymphoma (dated by TCRdb to the early 2020s). General study outcomes and caveats: Tumor-specific clonotypes were found in 76% of patients, coming from more than 85% of baseline tissues and approximately 67% of baseline serum samples.

V loses 5 bases of germline sequence and J loses 2 bases, and the interval between the two ends is 9 bases. From cysteine to phenylalanine, the CDR3 is 14 amino acids long. Here the CDR3 DNA is all that survives: 42 bases in frame from base 1. The germline V gene encodes CDR1 SGHVS and CDR2 FNYEAQ. To find tumor-specific TCR clonotypes, researchers sequenced baseline tumor tissue that had been collected prior to treatment. Next-generation sequencing of T-cell receptor sequences was used to monitor peripheral T-cell lymphoma patients receiving frontline treatment on a trial. In the case of this clone: Its antigen is not yet known. No much larger clonotype is one base removed from it; base qualities were not supplied.

Library preparation employed the immunoSEQ multiplex PCR assay. TCRdb mirrors the immuneACCESS table, restricted to in-frame sequences. Some clones are absent from its copies; in checked studies, under half trace to an unresolved V gene, and the reason for the others is unknown. Within this sample are thousands of clones, with roughly 69% of them counted one time only. The ten largest clonotypes hold roughly 15% of the sample. Input material: tumor tissue. The clonotype originates from a human donor with peripheral T-cell lymphoma. Recombination linked TRBV7-6 to TRBJ2-2; no D gene is confidently identified. The CDR3 amino acid sequence is: CASSPGSNTGELFF. The nucleotide sequence reads TGTGCCAGCAGCCCCGGTAGTAACACCGGGGAGCTGTTTTTT.